The 15 T cell receptor beta chains presented below share a single source sample, sequenced in a study of CD4 T cell repertoires in COVID-19. Sequencing used immunoSEQ multiplex PCR; TCRdb keeps in-frame clones, though not all of them. The sample lists 600 to 850 clones, around 6.7% occurring once. Stimulation with autologous monocytes and recombinant SARS-CoV-2 spike or nucleoprotein produced proliferating antigen-reactive T cell lines. Which antigens these TCRs recognize remains unknown. The input for sequencing was circulating follicular helper CD4+ T cells, cultured in vitro, taken after recovery from COVID-19. The receptors stem from a human donor who had COVID-19.

This clone is medium-sized by share. The chain links TRBV15 to TRBJ2-1; no clear D. CDR1 is LNHNV and CDR2 is YYDKDF in the germline V gene (reference sequence). Trimming pared 0 bases from V and 0 bases from J, leaving 6 bases between. This CDR3 comprises 15 residues. The CDR3: CATSRDSGSYNEQFF. The CDR3 DNA follows: TGTGCCACCAGCAGAGATTCGGGCTCCTACAATGAGCAGTTCTTC.

This clone is medium-sized (0.01 to 0.1%) within its sample. V usage is TRBV29-1 and J usage is TRBJ2-3, with D tentatively TRBD2 (7 bases). The CDR3 is 14 amino acids. Germline CDR1 reads SQVTM; CDR2 reads ANQGSEA. V dropped 6 bases and J dropped 3 bases, with 16 bases sitting between them. This CDR3 is CSVSEGGYTDTQYF. CDR3 DNA: TGCAGCGTCTCCGAGGGGGGGTATACAGATACGCAGTATTTT.

In this sample, this clone is medium-sized. The chain recombines TRBV10-3 with TRBJ1-5, with D possibly TRBD1 on 5 matching bases. In germline, CDR1 is ENHRY, CDR2 SYGVKD. The V and J ends lost 3 bases and 4 bases respectively, with 16 bases between them. This CDR3 region has 16 residues. CDR3 protein: CAISETGQTTNQPQHF. The CDR3 DNA reads as TGTGCCATCAGTGAAACAGGACAAACAACAAATCAGCCCCAGCATTTT.

This clone is categorized as medium-sized. The chain recombines TRBV30 with TRBJ1-1, with D possibly TRBD1 on 6 matching bases. This CDR3 contains 13 residues. The germline V and J ends were trimmed by 3 bases and 1 base, with 9 bases remaining between them. Germline CDR1 is GTSNPN and CDR2 is SVGIG (reference sequence). Written as DNA, the CDR3 is TGTGCCTGGAGGAGGGGGGAGAACACTGAAGCTTTCTTT. Translated, it gives CAWRRGENTEAFF.

The rearrangement uses TRBV6-8 and TRBJ1-6; D not resolved. The germline gives CDR1 MNHGY, CDR2 SAAAGT. With 0 bases removed from V and 7 bases from J, the gap between germline ends came to 7 bases. This CDR3 has 14 amino acids. The CDR3 protein is CASSYSEGNSPLHF. The CDR3 nucleotides read TGTGCCAGCAGTTACTCCGAGGGAAATTCACCCCTCCACTTT.

By sample share, this clone is large. The V and J genes are TRBV10-3 and TRBJ1-5; 9 bases match TRBD1. The CDR3 spans 15 residues. Germline V gene data show CDR1 as ENHRY and CDR2 as SYGVKD. V lost 6 bases, J lost 7 bases, and 10 bases stayed unmatched. The CDR3 DNA sequence: TGTGCCATCAGCGCCGGGACAGGGCTCGTACAGCCCCAGCATTTT. This codes for CAISAGTGLVQPQHF.

By proportion, this clone is medium-sized. The V call is TRBV18, the J call TRBJ2-7, with D possibly being TRBD2 (7 bases). Germline-derived CDR1 and CDR2 are KGHSH and LQKENI. V was shortened by 3 bases and J by 3 bases, with 15 bases between the two germline ends. The CDR3 has 15 residues. Written as DNA, the CDR3 is TGTGCCAGCTCACCCGCAGCGGGACAAGGCTACGAGCAGTACGTC. This encodes CASSPAAGQGYEQYV.

This clone is classed as medium-sized. V and J are TRBV3-1 (or the pseudogene TRBV3-2) and TRBJ1-2; TRBD1 might be the D (6 bases). The CDR3 covers 14 residues. Germline lookup yields CDR1 LGHDT and CDR2 YNNKEL (reference sequence). Trimming took off 5 bases at V and 2 bases at J, with 12 bases between the two ends. The CDR3 is CASSTPQGNYGYTF. The CDR3 DNA reads as TGTGCCAGCAGCACGCCACAGGGAAACTATGGCTACACCTTC.

By sample fraction, this clone is medium-sized. The chain combines TRBV5-1 with TRBJ2-1, with TRBD1 matching 8 bases. The CDR3 totals 14 residues. CDR1 is SGHRS and CDR2 is YFSETQ in the germline V gene. V shed 3 bases and J 11 bases; nucleotides not matched to a gene: 10. The CDR3 loop is CASSSDRASNKQFF. CDR3 coding DNA: TGCGCCAGCAGCTCGGACAGGGCCTCTAATAAGCAGTTCTTC.

By sample fraction, this clone is large (0.1 to 1%). The V call is TRBV5-6, the J call TRBJ2-7, with 10 bases identical to TRBD1. This CDR3 has 18 residues. The V and J ends lost 6 bases and 5 bases, in that order; junction bases with no gene match: 20. CDR1 and CDR2 (germline): SGHDT, YYEEEE. CDR3 bases: TGTGCCAGCACCAGTGAGCGAGGAACCGGGACAGGGGTCAACGAGCAGTACGTC. Translation gives CASTSERGTGTGVNEQYV.

By sample share, this clone is large. The V gene is TRBV2, the J gene TRBJ2-3, with unresolved D. This CDR3 comprises 13 residues. The V and J ends lost 7 bases and 0 bases respectively, with 8 bases between them. The V gene's germline CDR1 is SNHLY and CDR2 FYNNEI. For the CDR3, the DNA is TGTGCCAGCATGGGATCTAGCACAGATACGCAGTATTTT. Translation gives CASMGSSTDTQYF.

This clone is deemed medium-sized. The genes are TRBV18 and TRBJ1-1; D might be TRBD1 (5 bases). CDR1 is KGHSH, CDR2 LQKENI, per germline. V was pared by 5 bases and J by 11 bases, with 18 bases between. The CDR3 contains 13 residues. The CDR3 DNA reads as TGTGCCAGCTCAACCGGGACGGTCGGTGAGGCTTTCTTT. The encoded protein is CASSTGTVGEAFF.

Relative to its sample, this clone is large. This chain uses TRBV7-9 with TRBJ2-3, with a possible D match to TRBD1 (5 bases). The CDR3 runs 14 residues. Germline V CDR1 and CDR2: SEHNR, FQNEAQ (reference sequence). Trimming took off 2 bases at V and 0 bases at J, with 6 bases between the two ends. The CDR3 DNA sequence: TGTGCCAGCAGCTTAAGGGGAAGCACAGATACGCAGTATTTT. Its protein product is CASSLRGSTDTQYF. Full variable domain (rest looked up from reference TRBV7-9 and TRBJ2-3): DTGVSQNPRHKITKRGQNVTFRCDPISEHNRLYWYRQTLGQGPEFLTYFQNEAQLEKSRLLSDRFSAERPKGSFSTLEIQRTEQGDSAMYLCASSLRGSTDTQYFGPGTRLTVL.

The rearrangement links TRBV2 to TRBJ2-1; D ambiguous. CDR1 and CDR2 (germline): SNHLY, FYNNEI. Trimming removed 4 bases from V and 2 bases from J, with 3 bases in between. The CDR3 runs 12 residues. In DNA form, the CDR3 reads TGTGCCAGCAGTGCGGCCTACAATGAGCAGTTCTTC. Its translation is CASSAAYNEQFF.

By share of the sample, this clone is large. The gene calls are TRBV27 and TRBJ1-6; 9 nucleotides line up with TRBD1. Trimming at V came to 5 bases and at J to 10 bases, leaving 9 bases not matched to a gene. The CDR3 loop spans 15 amino acids. Germline V gene lookup returns CDR1 MNHEY and CDR2 SMNVEV (reference sequence). CDR3 DNA sequence: TGTGCCAGCAGTACCGAACAGGGGGCAAGGTCACCCCTCCACTTT. It translates to CASSTEQGARSPLHF.